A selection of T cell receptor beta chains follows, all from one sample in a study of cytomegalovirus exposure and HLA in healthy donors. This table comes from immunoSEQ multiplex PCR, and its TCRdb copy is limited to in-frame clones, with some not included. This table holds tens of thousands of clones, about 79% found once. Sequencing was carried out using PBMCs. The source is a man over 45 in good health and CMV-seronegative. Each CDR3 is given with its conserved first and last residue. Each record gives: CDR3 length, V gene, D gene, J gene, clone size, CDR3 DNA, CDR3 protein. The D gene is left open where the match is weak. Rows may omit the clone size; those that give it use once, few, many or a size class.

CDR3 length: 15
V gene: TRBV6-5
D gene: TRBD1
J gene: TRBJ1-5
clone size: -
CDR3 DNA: TGTGCCAGCAGTAGAGGGACAGGGGGCTTTCAGCCCCAGCATTTT
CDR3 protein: CASSRGTGGFQPQHF

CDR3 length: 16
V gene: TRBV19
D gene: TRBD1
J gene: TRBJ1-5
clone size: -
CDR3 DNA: TGTGCCAGTAGTACTGCTGACAGGGTTCGCAATCAGCCCCAGCATTTT
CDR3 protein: CASSTADRVRNQPQHF

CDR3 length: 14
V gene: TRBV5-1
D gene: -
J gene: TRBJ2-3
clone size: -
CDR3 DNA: TGCGCCAGCAGTTACATCGATAGCACAGATACGCAGTATTTT
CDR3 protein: CASSYIDSTDTQYF

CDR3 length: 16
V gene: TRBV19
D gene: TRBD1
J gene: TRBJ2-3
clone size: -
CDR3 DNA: TGTGCCAGTAGTATAGGGGACAGGGGGCGCGGAGATACGCAGTATTTT
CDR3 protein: CASSIGDRGRGDTQYF

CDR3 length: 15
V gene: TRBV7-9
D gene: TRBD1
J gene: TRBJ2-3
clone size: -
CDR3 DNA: TGTGCCAGCAGCTTACGGGACAGTACCACAGATACGCAGTATTTT
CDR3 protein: CASSLRDSTTDTQYF

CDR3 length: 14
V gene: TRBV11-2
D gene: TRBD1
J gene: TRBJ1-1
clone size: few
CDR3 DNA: TGTGCCAGCAGCCCGACAGGGGGTGGCACTGAAGCTTTCTTT
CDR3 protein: CASSPTGGGTEAFF

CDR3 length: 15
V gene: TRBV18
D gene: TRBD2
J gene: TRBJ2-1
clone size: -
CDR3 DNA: TGTGCCAGCTCACCGGCGGGAGTCCACTACAATGAGCAGTTCTTC
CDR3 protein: CASSPAGVHYNEQFF

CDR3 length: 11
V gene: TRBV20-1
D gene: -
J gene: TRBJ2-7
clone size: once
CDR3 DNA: TGCAGTGGAGGTGCGGGCTACGAGCAGTACTTC
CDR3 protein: CSGGAGYEQYF

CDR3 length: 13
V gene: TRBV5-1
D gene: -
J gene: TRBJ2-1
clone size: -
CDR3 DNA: TGCGCCAGCAGACCGGCGGGGGCGGATGAGCAGTTCTTC
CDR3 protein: CASRPAGADEQFF

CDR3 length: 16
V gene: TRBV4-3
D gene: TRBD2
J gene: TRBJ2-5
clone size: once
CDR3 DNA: TGCGCCAGCAGCCAAGATCGGACCGCGGGAGGCCGGGAGCAGTACTTC
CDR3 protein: CASSQDRTAGGREQYF

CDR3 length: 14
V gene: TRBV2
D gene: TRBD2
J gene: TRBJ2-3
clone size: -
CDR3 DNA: TGTGCCAGCAGGGGGGGGATTGGCACAGATACGCAGTATTTT
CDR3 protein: CASRGGIGTDTQYF

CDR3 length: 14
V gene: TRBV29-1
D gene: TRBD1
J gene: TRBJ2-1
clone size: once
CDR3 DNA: TGCAGCGTGGCGGACAGGGGGGCCTACAATGAGCAGTTCTTC
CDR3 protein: CSVADRGAYNEQFF

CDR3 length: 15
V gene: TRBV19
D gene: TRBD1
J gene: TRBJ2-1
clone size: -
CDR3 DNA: TGTGCCAGTACAGCCCGGGGACAGGGGGGCATTGAGCAGTTCTTC
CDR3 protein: CASTARGQGGIEQFF

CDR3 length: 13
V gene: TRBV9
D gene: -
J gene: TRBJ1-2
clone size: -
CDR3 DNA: TGTGCCAGCAGCCCCCCGGGTAACTATGGCTACACCTTC
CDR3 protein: CASSPPGNYGYTF

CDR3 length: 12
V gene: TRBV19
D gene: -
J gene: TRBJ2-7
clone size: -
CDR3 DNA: TGTGCCAGTAGTATAAGCCCGTACGAGCAGTACTTC
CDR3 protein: CASSISPYEQYF

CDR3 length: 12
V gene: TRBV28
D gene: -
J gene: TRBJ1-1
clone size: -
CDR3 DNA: TGTGCCAGCAGTTTACAGGGACAAGAAGCTTTCTTT
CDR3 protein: CASSLQGQEAFF

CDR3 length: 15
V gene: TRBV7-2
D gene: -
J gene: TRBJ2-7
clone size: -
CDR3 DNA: TGTGCCAGCAGCTCTTCGGCAGGGGATTCCTACGAGCAGTACTTC
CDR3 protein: CASSSSAGDSYEQYF

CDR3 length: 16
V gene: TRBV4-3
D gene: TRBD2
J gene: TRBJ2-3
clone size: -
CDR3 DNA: TGCGCCAGCAGCCGCGGGAGGGGTCTGGGGCCAGATACGCAGTATTTT
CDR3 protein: CASSRGRGLGPDTQYF

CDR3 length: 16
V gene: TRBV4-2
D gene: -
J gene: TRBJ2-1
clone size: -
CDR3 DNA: TGTGCCAGCAGCCAAGACTTGGGGCTAGTATTCAATGAGCAGTTCTTC
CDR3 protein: CASSQDLGLVFNEQFF

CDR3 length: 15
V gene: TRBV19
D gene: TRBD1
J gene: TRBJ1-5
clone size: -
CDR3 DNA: TGTGCCAGTACCGTAGACAGGGGTGGCAATCAGCCCCAGCATTTT
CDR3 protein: CASTVDRGGNQPQHF

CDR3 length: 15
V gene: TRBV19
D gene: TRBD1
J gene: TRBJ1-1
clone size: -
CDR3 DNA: TGTGCCAGTAGTATCTCCGGGACAGTGAACACTGAAGCTTTCTTT
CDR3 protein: CASSISGTVNTEAFF

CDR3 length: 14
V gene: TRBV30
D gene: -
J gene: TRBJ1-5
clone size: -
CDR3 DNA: TGTGCCTGGAGTGTAGACAAGGGGGAAAGGCCCCAGCATTTT
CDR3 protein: CAWSVDKGERPQHF

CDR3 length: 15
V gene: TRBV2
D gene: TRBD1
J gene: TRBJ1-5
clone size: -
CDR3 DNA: TGTGCCAGCAGCCAACAGGGGTATAGCAATCAGCCCCAGCATTTT
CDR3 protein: CASSQQGYSNQPQHF

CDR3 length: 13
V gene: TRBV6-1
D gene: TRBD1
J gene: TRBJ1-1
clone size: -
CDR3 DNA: TGTGCCAGCAGGGGACAGGGGGGCACTGAAGCTTTCTTT
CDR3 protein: CASRGQGGTEAFF

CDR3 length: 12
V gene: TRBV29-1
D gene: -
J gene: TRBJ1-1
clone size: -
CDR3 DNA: TGCAGCGTTGATGGGGGGTACACTGAAGCTTTCTTT
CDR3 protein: CSVDGGYTEAFF

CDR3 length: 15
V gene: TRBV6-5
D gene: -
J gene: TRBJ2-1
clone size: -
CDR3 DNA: TGTGCCAGCAGTTACTCGCAGGGTGCATACAATGAGCAGTTCTTC
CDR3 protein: CASSYSQGAYNEQFF

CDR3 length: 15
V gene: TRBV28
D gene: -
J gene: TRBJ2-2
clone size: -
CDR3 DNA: TGTGCCAGCAGCGGCGACTACCTGGGAACCGGGGAGCTGTTTTTT
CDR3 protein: CASSGDYLGTGELFF

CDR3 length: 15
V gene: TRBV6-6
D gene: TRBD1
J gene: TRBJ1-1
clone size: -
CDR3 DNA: TGTGCCAGCAGTTACTCGGGACAGGGCAGAGGAGAAGCTTTCTTT
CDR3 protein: CASSYSGQGRGEAFF

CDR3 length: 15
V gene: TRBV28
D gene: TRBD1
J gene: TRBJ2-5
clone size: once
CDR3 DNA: TGTGCCAGCAGTTTAAGTGGACAGGGGGGAGAGACCCAGTACTTC
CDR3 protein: CASSLSGQGGETQYF

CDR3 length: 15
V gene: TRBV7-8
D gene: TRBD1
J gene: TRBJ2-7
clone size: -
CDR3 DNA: TGTGCCAGCAGCTTAGGACAGGGCAGATCCTACGAGCAGTACTTC
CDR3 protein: CASSLGQGRSYEQYF

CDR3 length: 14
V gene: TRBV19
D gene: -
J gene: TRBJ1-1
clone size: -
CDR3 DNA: TGTGCCAGTAGCAAAATGGGGGGAAGAACTGAAGCTTTCTTT
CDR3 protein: CASSKMGGRTEAFF

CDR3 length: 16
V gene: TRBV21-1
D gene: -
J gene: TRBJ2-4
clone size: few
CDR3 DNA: TGTGCCAGCAGCAAACAAGTGGCTGTAGCCAAAAACATTCAGTACTTC
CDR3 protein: CASSKQVAVAKNIQYF

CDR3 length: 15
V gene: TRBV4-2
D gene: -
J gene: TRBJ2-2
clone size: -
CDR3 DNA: TGTGCCAGCAGCCAAGAACTAGCCGGCGCCGGGGAGCTGTTTTTT
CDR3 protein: CASSQELAGAGELFF

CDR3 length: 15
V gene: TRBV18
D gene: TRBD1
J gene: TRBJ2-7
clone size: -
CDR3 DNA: TGTGCCAGCTCACCGCCTGGGACAGGGTCCTACGAGCAGTACTTC
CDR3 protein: CASSPPGTGSYEQYF

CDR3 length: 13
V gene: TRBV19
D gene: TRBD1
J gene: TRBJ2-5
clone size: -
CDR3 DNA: TGTGCCAGTAGTAAGGACAGGGAAGAGACCCAGTACTTC
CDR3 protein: CASSKDREETQYF

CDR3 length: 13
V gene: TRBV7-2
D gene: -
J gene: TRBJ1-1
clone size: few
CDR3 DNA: TGTGCCAGCAGCTTCTACAGGGCGTCGGAAGCTTTCTTT
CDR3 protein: CASSFYRASEAFF

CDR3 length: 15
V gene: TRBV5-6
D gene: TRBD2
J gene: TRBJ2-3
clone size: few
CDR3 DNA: TGTGCCAGCAGCTTGAAGCGGGAGAGGCCAGATACGCAGTATTTT
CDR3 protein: CASSLKRERPDTQYF

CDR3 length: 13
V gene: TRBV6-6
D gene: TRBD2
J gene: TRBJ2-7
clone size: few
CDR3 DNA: TGTGCCACGGGGAGTAGCGGGAGTGGCGAGCAGTACTTC
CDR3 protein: CATGSSGSGEQYF

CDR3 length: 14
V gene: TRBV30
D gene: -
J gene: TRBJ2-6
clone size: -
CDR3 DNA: TGTGCCTGGAGTCCTCAGGGACTGGCCAACGTCCTGACTTTC
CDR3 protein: CAWSPQGLANVLTF

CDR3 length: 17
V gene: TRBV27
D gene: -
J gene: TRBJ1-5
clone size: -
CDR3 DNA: TGTGCCAGCAGCCGAGTCGGGCAGGGGACCCCTAATCAGCCCCAGCATTTT
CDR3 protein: CASSRVGQGTPNQPQHF

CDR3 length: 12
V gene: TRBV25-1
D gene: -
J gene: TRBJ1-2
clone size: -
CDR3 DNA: TGTGCCAGCAGTGAAGGGGCGGATGGCTACACCTTC
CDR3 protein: CASSEGADGYTF

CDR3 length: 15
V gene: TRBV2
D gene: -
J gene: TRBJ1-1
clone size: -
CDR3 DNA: TGTGCCAGCAAGGTTGGGCCGAACATGAACACTGAAGCTTTCTTT
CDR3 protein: CASKVGPNMNTEAFF

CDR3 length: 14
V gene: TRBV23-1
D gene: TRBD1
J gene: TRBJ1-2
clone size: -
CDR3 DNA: TGCGCCAGCATATGGACAGGGGGGGACTATGGCTACACCTTC
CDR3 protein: CASIWTGGDYGYTF

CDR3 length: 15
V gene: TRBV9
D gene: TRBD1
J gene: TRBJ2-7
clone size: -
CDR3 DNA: TGTGCCAGCAGCGCGCAGACAGGGGGCTACTACGAGCAGTACTTC
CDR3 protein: CASSAQTGGYYEQYF

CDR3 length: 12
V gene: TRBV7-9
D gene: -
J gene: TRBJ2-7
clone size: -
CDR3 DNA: TGTTCCAGCAGCCGAGGTAACTACGAGCAGTACTTC
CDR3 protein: CSSSRGNYEQYF

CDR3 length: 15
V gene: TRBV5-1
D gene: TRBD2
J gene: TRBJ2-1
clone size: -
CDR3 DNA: TGCGCCAGCAGCTTGGCCCCGGGAGGGCCCTATGAGCAGTTCTTC
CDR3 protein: CASSLAPGGPYEQFF

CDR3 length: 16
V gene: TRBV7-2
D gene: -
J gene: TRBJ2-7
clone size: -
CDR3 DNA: TGTGCCAGCAGCCCGCGGGGAGGTCCTAGCTCCTACGAGCAGTACTTC
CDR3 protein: CASSPRGGPSSYEQYF

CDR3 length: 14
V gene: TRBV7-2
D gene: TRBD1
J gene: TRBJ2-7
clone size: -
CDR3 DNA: TGTGCCAGCAGCTCCCCGGGACAGGACTACGAGCAGTACTTC
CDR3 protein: CASSSPGQDYEQYF

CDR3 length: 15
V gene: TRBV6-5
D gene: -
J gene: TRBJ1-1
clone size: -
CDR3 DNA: TGTGCCAGCACCCCCGCAGGCGCGTTGAACACTGAAGCTTTCTTT
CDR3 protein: CASTPAGALNTEAFF

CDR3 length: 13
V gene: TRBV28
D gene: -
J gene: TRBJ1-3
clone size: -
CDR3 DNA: TGTGCCAGCAGGGAACAGGGCTCGGACACCATATATTTT
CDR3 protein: CASREQGSDTIYF

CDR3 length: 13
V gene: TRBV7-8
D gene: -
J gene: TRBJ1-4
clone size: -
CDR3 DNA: TGTGCCAGCAGCTATGACAGCCCCATTAACCTGTTTTTT
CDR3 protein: CASSYDSPINLFF

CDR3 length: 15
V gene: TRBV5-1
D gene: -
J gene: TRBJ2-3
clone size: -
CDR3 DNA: TGCGCCAGCAGCCCAGGAAACTTGGGCACAGATACGCAGTATTTT
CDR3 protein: CASSPGNLGTDTQYF

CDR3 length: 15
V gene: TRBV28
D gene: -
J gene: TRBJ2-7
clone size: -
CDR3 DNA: TGTGCCAGCAGGACCGGCGCCGGTAGAGGCTACGAGCAGTACTTC
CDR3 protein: CASRTGAGRGYEQYF

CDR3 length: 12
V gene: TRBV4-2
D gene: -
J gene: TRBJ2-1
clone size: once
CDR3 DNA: TGTGCCAGCAGCTTCCCGGGAGTTGAGCAGTTCTTC
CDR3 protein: CASSFPGVEQFF

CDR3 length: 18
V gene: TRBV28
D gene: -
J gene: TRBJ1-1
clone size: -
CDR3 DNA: TGTGCCAGCAGTTTTCTCGGCAGGGTCAGAGGCATGAACACTGAAGCTTTCTTT
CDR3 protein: CASSFLGRVRGMNTEAFF